These 29 T cell receptor beta chains came from one sample sequenced in a study of T cells after yellow fever vaccination. TCRdb redid the calling of the 5' RACE reads with MiXCR, one entry per CDR3 protein. This table has approximately 160,000 distinct CDR3 sequences, around 9.7% appearing once. The sample in question was CD8+ T cells sorted from PBMCs, obtained 45 days after the yellow fever booster vaccination. Source of these receptors: a man between 18 and 35 years old who received the YFV17D yellow fever vaccine.

This clonotype was detected only a few times. V and J are TRBV9 and TRBJ2-7; D is possibly TRBD1 (6 bases). V lost 5 bases and J lost 2, with 11 bases in between. Germline values: CDR1 SGDLS, CDR2 YYNGEE. CDR3 length equals 13 residues. CDR3 residues: CASRVQGPYEQYF. The CDR3 DNA follows: TGTGCCAGCAGAGTACAGGGCCCCTACGAGCAGTACTTC.

This clonotype was detected a few times. V is TRBV20-1 and J is TRBJ2-2, with TRBD2 identical over 9 bases. Per germline, CDR1 DFQATT and CDR2 SNEGSKA (reference sequence). The junction had 7 bases not matched to a gene; V was cut back by 1 base and J by 7 bases. This CDR3 comprises 15 residues. The CDR3 DNA follows: TGCAGTGCTAGAGGCCTAGCGGGACTTAGCGGGGAGCTGTTTTTT. The encoded protein is CSARGLAGLSGELFF.

The gene calls are TRBV5-1 and TRBJ1-1, with unresolved D. This CDR3 region has 14 residues. V lost 0 bases and J 1 base, leaving 7 bases between the germline ends. In germline, CDR1 is SGHRS, CDR2 YFSETQ. In nucleotides, the CDR3 is TGCGCCAGCAGCTTGGAACGGAAGAACACTGAAGCTTTCTTT. This translates into CASSLERKNTEAFF.

The chain couples TRBV20-1 to TRBJ1-5, with 7 bases aligning to TRBD1. CDR1 is DFQATT, CDR2 SNEGSKA, per germline (reference sequence). The CDR3 is made up of 14 amino acids. CDR3 DNA: TGCAGGGAGGGGGCAGAGATTAGCAATCAGCCCCAGCATTTT. It translates to CREGAEISNQPQHF.

This clonotype occurred a few times. The chain joins TRBV24-1 to TRBJ2-1, with 7 bases that match TRBD2. The CDR3 runs 16 residues. Trimming at V came to 2 bases and at J to 4 bases, leaving 7 bases not matched to a gene. CDR1 and CDR2 (germline): KGHDR, SFDVKD. CDR3 amino acids: CATSDWASGSYNEQFF. The CDR3 DNA reads TGTGCCACCAGTGATTGGGCTAGCGGCTCATACAATGAGCAGTTCTTC.

This clonotype was counted only a few times. The chain is built from TRBV27 and TRBJ2-5; TRBD2 is a possible D gene (6 bases). The germline CDR1 and CDR2 sequences are MNHEY and SMNVEV (reference sequence). Deletions cut 8 bases from V and 9 bases from J, with 19 bases between. This CDR3 has 13 residues. CDR3 sequence: CASSRRDRAAQYF. The DNA of the CDR3 is TGTGCCAGCTCCCGGAGGGACCGGGCGGCCCAGTACTTC.

This clonotype appeared a few times. The chain couples TRBV7-3 to TRBJ2-1, with 9 positions matching TRBD2. Trimming took 2 bases from V and 5 from J; bases not matched to a gene: 4. CDR3 length equals 15 residues. In germline, CDR1 is SGHTA, CDR2 FQGTGA. CDR3 in amino acids: CASSLSASGDNEQFF. The CDR3 bases are TGTGCCAGCAGCTTATCAGCTAGCGGGGACAATGAGCAGTTCTTC.

The table lists this clonotype with a few counts. The genes are TRBV27 and TRBJ1-4; D is undetermined. The CDR3 consists of 13 residues. Trimming took 5 bases from V and 7 from J, leaving 11 bases between them. Germline V CDR1 and CDR2: MNHEY, SMNVEV (reference sequence). CDR3 nucleotides: TGTGCCAGCAGTCCTTCATTCGGTGAAAAACTGTTTTTT. Its translation is CASSPSFGEKLFF.

V usage is TRBV7-9 and J usage is TRBJ1-3; no definite D call. From germline, CDR1 is SEHNR and CDR2 FQNEAQ (reference sequence). Deletions cut 8 bases from V and 0 bases from J, with 11 bases between. The CDR3 loop spans 14 amino acids. The CDR3 loop reads CASAQLTSGNTIYF. For the CDR3, the DNA is TGTGCCAGCGCGCAGCTTACCTCTGGAAACACCATATATTTT.

This clonotype was recorded a few times. The V call is TRBV7-9, the J call TRBJ2-1; 11 bases fit TRBD2. With 4 bases clipped from V and 8 bases from J, the junction kept 4 bases outside the gene matches. From germline, CDR1 is SEHNR and CDR2 FQNEAQ (reference sequence). This CDR3 is built from 14 residues. CDR3 sequence: CASSSGLAVYEQFF. The CDR3, as DNA: TGTGCCAGCAGCTCGGGACTAGCGGTGTATGAGCAGTTCTTC.

The chain employs TRBV6-5 and TRBJ2-2; TRBD2 agrees at 11 bases. Germline loops: CDR1 MNHEY, CDR2 SVGAGI. The CDR3 covers 16 residues. With 3 bases clipped from V and 7 bases from J, the junction kept 7 bases outside the gene matches. This CDR3 reads CASSYGLAGGGGELFF. The CDR3 DNA is TGTGCCAGCAGTTATGGGCTAGCGGGAGGAGGCGGGGAGCTGTTTTTT.

The chain uses TRBV6-2 or TRBV6-3 and TRBJ2-1; the D gene is possibly TRBD1 (6 bases). CDR3 size: 15 residues. Deletions cut 6 bases from V and 6 bases from J, with 18 bases between. The germline V gene encodes CDR1 MNHEY and CDR2 SVGEGT. CDR3: CASSYTTGLGNEQFF. CDR3 nucleotides: TGTGCCAGCAGCTACACGACAGGTTTAGGCAATGAGCAGTTCTTC.

This chain uses TRBV3-1 with TRBJ2-3, with 11 bases matching TRBD2. The CDR3 has 19 residues. Germline values: CDR1 LGHDT, CDR2 YNNKEL (reference sequence). With 1 base clipped from V and 4 bases from J, the junction kept 13 bases outside the gene matches. The CDR3 sequence is CASSQVRSLLGLAADTQYF. Written as DNA, the CDR3 is TGTGCCAGCAGCCAAGTACGGTCTCTCCTGGGACTAGCGGCAGATACGCAGTATTTT.

The chain uses TRBV5-5 and TRBJ2-2; tentatively, D is TRBD1 (7 bases). Germline V gene sequence: CDR1 SGHKS, CDR2 YYEKEE (reference sequence). Between the trimmed V and J ends, which lost 6 bases and 5 bases, there was a span of 17 bases. The CDR3 totals 15 residues. In nucleotides, the CDR3 is TGTGCCAGCATCCCTGTAGCAGGGGGGACCGGGGAGCTGTTTTTT. This encodes CASIPVAGGTGELFF. Full variable domain (remainder filled in from reference TRBV5-5 and TRBJ2-2): DAGVTQSPTHLIKTRGQQVTLRCSPISGHKSVSWYQQVLGQGPQFIFQYYEKEERGRGNFPDRFSARQFPNYSSELNVNALLLGDSALYLCASIPVAGGTGELFFGEGSRLTVL.

The rearrangement uses TRBV5-8 and TRBJ1-1; D is possibly TRBD1 (6 bases). Trimming shortened V by 2 bases and J by 0 bases, and 20 bases separated the two germline ends. CDR1 SGHTS and CDR2 YDEGEE come from the germline V gene. The CDR3 contains 18 residues. CDR3 nucleotide sequence: TGTGCCAGCAGCTTAAGGAGGGGGTTACAGGCCGTGAACACTGAAGCTTTCTTT. Amino acids: CASSLRRGLQAVNTEAFF.

The CDR3 region is CASSLGRVTEAFF. DNA for the CDR3: TGCGCCAGCAGCTTGGGCAGGGTCACTGAAGCTTTCTTT. The rearrangement uses TRBV5-1 and TRBJ1-1; weak D call: TRBD1 (5 bases). Trimming stripped 0 bases from V and 4 bases from J, with 7 bases between. The CDR3 contains 13 residues. Germline CDR1 is SGHRS and CDR2 is YFSETQ.

This clonotype has only a few counts. This chain connects TRBV20-1 to TRBJ1-2; TRBD1 agrees at 8 bases. The germline V gene encodes CDR1 DFQATT and CDR2 SNEGSKA (reference sequence). The V segment lost 6 bases and the J segment 5 bases; nucleotides outside the gene matches: 8. The CDR3 sequence is 13 residues long. The CDR3: CSALDRALYGYTF. CDR3 nucleotides: TGCAGTGCCCTGGACAGGGCTTTGTATGGCTACACCTTC.

In this sample, this clonotype turned up many times. The rearrangement joins TRBV4-3 to TRBJ2-6; D is unclear. Trimming shortened V by 0 bases and J by 4 bases, and 10 bases separated the two germline ends. Germline V gene sequence: CDR1 LGHNA, CDR2 YSLEER. CDR3 length equals 16 residues. The CDR3 is CASSQDPATGANVLTF. DNA of the CDR3: TGCGCCAGCAGCCAAGACCCGGCGACGGGGGCCAACGTCCTGACTTTC.

The chain joins TRBV4-1 to TRBJ2-5; possibly TRBD1 for D (5 bases). Germline CDR1 reads MGHRA; CDR2 reads YSYEKL. The CDR3 is made up of 13 amino acids. V was cut by 4 bases and J by 4 bases, with 10 bases left in between. The CDR3 reads CASSPAGRETQYF. The CDR3 nucleotides read TGCGCCAGCAGCCCGGCAGGGCGAGAGACCCAGTACTTC.

The chain is built from TRBV15 and TRBJ2-3, with TRBD1 identical over 10 bases. Germline V gene lookup returns CDR1 LNHNV and CDR2 YYDKDF (reference sequence). This CDR3 has 16 residues. V lost 1 base to trimming and J lost 5 bases; unmatched junction nucleotides: 6. The CDR3 DNA sequence: TGTGCCACCAGCAGAGTGGGACAGGGGAGTCGAGATACGCAGTATTTT. This sequence encodes CATSRVGQGSRDTQYF.

Only a few counts were recorded for this clonotype. The V call is TRBV7-6, the J call TRBJ2-1; TRBD2 aligns across 12 bases. The CDR3 totals 17 residues. Germline V gives CDR1 SGHVS, CDR2 FNYEAQ. Trimming at V came to 5 bases and at J to 7 bases, leaving 12 bases not matched to a gene. The CDR3 sequence is CASSPRGPSGGANEQFF. The CDR3 DNA follows: TGTGCCAGCAGCCCCCGGGGGCCTAGCGGGGGGGCGAATGAGCAGTTCTTC.

In DNA, the CDR3 is TGTGCCAGCAGCGCGAAACAGGGCCGGGAAGCTTTCTTT. Translating it yields CASSAKQGREAFF. This chain connects TRBV9 to TRBJ1-1; possible D gene TRBD1, 6 bases. The CDR3 has 13 residues. Germline V gene data show CDR1 as SGDLS and CDR2 as YYNGEE. The V and J ends lost 3 bases and 8 bases respectively, with 14 bases between them.

In its sample, this clonotype was seen many times. The rearrangement uses TRBV4-3 and TRBJ2-1; D may be TRBD2 (5 bases). Germline V gene lookup returns CDR1 LGHNA and CDR2 YSLEER. This CDR3 contains 15 residues. The V gene lost 0 bases and the J gene lost 0 bases, with 6 bases spanning the gap. The CDR3 sequence: CASSQDGSSYNEQFF. CDR3 bases: TGCGCCAGCAGCCAAGATGGGAGCTCCTACAATGAGCAGTTCTTC.

In its sample, this clonotype was seen a few times. The rearrangement uses TRBV20-1 and TRBJ2-3; 9 nucleotides match TRBD2. The ends lost 1 base at V and 7 bases at J; junction bases unmatched: 12. Germline lookup yields CDR1 DFQATT and CDR2 SNEGSKA (reference sequence). This CDR3 is 16 amino acids long. CDR3 coding DNA: TGCAGTGCTAGAGGCGCAGGGCGGGGGGGCAGGTATACGCAGTATTTT. Its translation is CSARGAGRGGRYTQYF.

The V call is TRBV7-3, the J call TRBJ2-1, with 10 bases fitting TRBD1. Trimming cost V 3 bases and J 8 bases; bases outside gene matches: 4. CDR1 and CDR2 from the germline V gene are SGHTA and FQGTGA. This CDR3 comprises 14 residues. The CDR3 region has the DNA TGTGCCAGCAGCTTCGGGACAGGGGTGGATGAGCAGTTCTTC. It specifies CASSFGTGVDEQFF.

The chain links TRBV4-2 to TRBJ1-5; D is unclear. This CDR3 spans 18 amino acids. V gave up 1 base and J gave up 1 base, with 17 bases separating them. Germline CDR1 and CDR2: LGHNA and YNFKEQ. The CDR3 DNA is TGTGCCAGCAGCCAAGCCTGGGGAAGGGATAAAAGCAATCAGCCCCAGCATTTT. Translating gives CASSQAWGRDKSNQPQHF.

DNA of the CDR3: TGTGCCAGCAGCGCCTTAGACGGGACCCAAGGGCAAGAGACCCAGTACTTC. It is translated as CASSALDGTQGQETQYF. The chain links TRBV7-6 to TRBJ2-5, with D perhaps TRBD1 or TRBD2 (5 bases each). The CDR3 runs to 17 residues. V lost 5 bases and J lost 2, with 21 bases in between. The V gene's germline CDR1 is SGHVS and CDR2 FNYEAQ.

The V call is TRBV6-5, the J call TRBJ1-2; 8 bases map to TRBD1. Trimming removed 2 bases from V and 0 bases from J; junction bases left unmatched: 2. The CDR3 runs to 15 residues. CDR1 and CDR2 (germline): MNHEY, SVGAGI. In DNA form, the CDR3 reads TGTGCCAGCAGTTACGGACAGGGTTCTAACTATGGCTACACCTTC. It specifies CASSYGQGSNYGYTF.

The rearrangement joins TRBV7-9 to TRBJ1-6, with a tentative D call TRBD1 (5 bases). Germline CDR1 reads SEHNR; CDR2 reads FQNEAQ (reference sequence). V was pared by 4 bases and J by 9 bases, with 13 bases between. The CDR3 loop spans 14 amino acids. This CDR3 reads CASSSTDSSSPLHF. The CDR3 DNA sequence: TGTGCCAGCAGCTCCACAGACAGCAGTTCACCCCTCCACTTT. Looking up the rest from reference TRBV7-9 and TRBJ1-6 gives the full variable domain: DTGVSQNPRHKITKRGQNVTFRCDPISEHNRLYWYRQTLGQGPEFLTYFQNEAQLEKSRLLSDRFSAERPKGSFSTLEIQRTEQGDSAMYLCASSSTDSSSPLHFGNGTRLTVT.